This T cell receptor (delta chain) was obtained from a study of Vδ1+ human thymocytes. Findings and caveats of the study: TRG sequences recurred across donors, whereas TRD sequences stayed essentially private. In the thymus, TRG and TRD repertoires looked highly polyclonal with Gaussian CDR3 lengths. Unlike peripheral blood Vdelta1+ controls, thymic delta-chain sequences included around 21% Vdelta2 and few Vdelta3. Bulk repertoire data may be misinterpreted because of unexpected Vdelta2 sequences.

Extracted RNA was reverse transcribed into cDNA. CDR3 amplicons came from multiplex PCR with pooled V-gene forward and constant-region reverse primers. TCRdb reprocessed the multiplex PCR reads using CATT. Of more than 50,000 delta-chain clones listed, approximately 15% are singletons. Germline V lookup: CDR1 TSWWSYY, CDR2 QGS. There are 22 residues in the CDR3. V gave up 5 bases and J gave up 1 base; unmatched junction bases: 22. About this clone itself: The target antigen is unknown.

The chain links TRDV1 to TRDJ1; 13 bases are shared with TRDD3. Sequencing was carried out using Vdelta1+ gamma-delta thymocytes from the thymus. Indicated subset: FACS-sorted CD3+ TCRalphabeta- TCRVdelta1+ TCRVdelta2- thymocytes. This clonotype originated in a girl under three years old who had congenital heart surgery. The CDR3 DNA reads TGTGCTCTTGGGAAGGGACGCCTAGTACTGGGGGATACGCGGCTGTCCACCGATAAACTCATCTTT. Its translation is CALGKGRLVLGDTRLSTDKLIF.